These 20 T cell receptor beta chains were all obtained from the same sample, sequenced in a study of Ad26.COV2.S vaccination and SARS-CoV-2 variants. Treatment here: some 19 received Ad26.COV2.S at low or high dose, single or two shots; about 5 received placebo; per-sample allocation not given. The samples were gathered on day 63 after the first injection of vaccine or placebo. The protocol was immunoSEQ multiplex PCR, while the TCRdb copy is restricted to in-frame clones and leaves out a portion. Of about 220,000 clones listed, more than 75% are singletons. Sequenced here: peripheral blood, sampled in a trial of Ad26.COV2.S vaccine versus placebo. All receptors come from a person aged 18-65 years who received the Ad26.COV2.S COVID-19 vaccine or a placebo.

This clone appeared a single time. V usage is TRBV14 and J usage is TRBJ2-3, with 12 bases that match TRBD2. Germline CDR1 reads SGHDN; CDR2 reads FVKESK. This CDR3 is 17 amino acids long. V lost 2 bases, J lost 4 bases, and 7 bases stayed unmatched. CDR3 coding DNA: TGTGCCAGCAGCCAAAGTAGGGGACTAGCGGGTGCAGATACGCAGTATTTT. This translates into CASSQSRGLAGADTQYF.

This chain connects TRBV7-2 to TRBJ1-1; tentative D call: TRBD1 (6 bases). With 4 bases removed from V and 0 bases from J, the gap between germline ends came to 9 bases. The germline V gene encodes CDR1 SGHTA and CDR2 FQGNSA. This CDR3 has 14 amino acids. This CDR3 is CASSYRALNTEAFF. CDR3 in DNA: TGTGCCAGCAGCTACAGGGCTTTGAACACTGAAGCTTTCTTT.

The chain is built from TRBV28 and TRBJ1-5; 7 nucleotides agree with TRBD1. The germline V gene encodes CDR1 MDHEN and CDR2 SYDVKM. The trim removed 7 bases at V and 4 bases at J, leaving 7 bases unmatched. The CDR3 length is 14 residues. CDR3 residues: CASMVGTVNQPQHF. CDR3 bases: TGTGCCAGCATGGTGGGGACAGTGAATCAGCCCCAGCATTTT.

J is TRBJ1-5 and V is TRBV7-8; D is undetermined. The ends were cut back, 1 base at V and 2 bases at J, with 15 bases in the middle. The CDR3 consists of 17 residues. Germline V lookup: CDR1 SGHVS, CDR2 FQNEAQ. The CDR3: CASSLVVPKRGNQPQHF. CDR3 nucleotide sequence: TGTGCCAGCAGCTTAGTTGTGCCAAAGAGGGGCAATCAGCCCCAGCATTTT. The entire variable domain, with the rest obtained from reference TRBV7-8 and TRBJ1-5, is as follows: GAGVSQSPRYKVAKRGQDVALRCDPISGHVSLFWYQQALGQGPEFLTYFQNEAQLDKSGLPSDRFFAERPEGSVSTLKIQRTQQEDSAVYLCASSLVVPKRGNQPQHFGDGTRLSIL.

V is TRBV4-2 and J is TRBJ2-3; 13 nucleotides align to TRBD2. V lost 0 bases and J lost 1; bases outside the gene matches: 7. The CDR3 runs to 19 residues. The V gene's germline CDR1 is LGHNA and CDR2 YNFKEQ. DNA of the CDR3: TGTGCCAGCAGCCAAGATCCCACTAGCGGGGGGGCGGGCACAGATACGCAGTATTTT. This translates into CASSQDPTSGGAGTDTQYF.

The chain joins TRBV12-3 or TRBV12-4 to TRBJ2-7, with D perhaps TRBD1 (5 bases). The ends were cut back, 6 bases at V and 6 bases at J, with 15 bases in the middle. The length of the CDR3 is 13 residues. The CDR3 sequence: CASRGAPGGEQYF. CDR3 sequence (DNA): TGTGCCAGCAGAGGGGCCCCCGGCGGCGAGCAGTACTTC.

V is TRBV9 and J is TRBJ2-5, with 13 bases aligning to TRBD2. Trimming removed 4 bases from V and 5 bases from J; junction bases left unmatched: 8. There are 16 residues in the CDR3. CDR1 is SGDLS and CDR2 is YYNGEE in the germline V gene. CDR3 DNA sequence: TGTGCCAGCAGCCTCGGGACTAGCGGGGCTTTGGAGACCCAGTACTTC. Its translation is CASSLGTSGALETQYF.

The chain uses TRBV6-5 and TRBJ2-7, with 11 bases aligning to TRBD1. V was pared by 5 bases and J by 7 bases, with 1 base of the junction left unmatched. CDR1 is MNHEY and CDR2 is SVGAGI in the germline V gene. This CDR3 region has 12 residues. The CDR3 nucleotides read TGTGCCAGCAGTCGGGACAGGGGGGAGCAGTACTTC. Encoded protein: CASSRDRGEQYF.

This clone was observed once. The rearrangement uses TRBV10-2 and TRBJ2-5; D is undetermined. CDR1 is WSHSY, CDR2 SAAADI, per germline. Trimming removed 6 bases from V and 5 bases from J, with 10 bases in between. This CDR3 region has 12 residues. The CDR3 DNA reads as TGCGCCAGCAGCCCCCTAGTGGAGACCCAGTACTTC. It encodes CASSPLVETQYF.

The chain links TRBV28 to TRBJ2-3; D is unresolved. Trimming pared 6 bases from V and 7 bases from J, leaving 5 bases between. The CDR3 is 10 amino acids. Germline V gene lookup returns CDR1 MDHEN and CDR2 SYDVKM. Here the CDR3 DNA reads TGTGCCAGCAGGGGCCATACGCAGTATTTT. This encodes CASRGHTQYF. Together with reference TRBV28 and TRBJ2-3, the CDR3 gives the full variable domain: DVKVTQSSRYLVKRTGEKVFLECVQDMDHENMFWYRQDPGLGLRLIYFSYDVKMKEKGDIPEGYSVSREKKERFSLILESASTNQTSMYLCASRGHTQYFGPGTRLTVL.

The CDR3 is CASRASDRAKPQHF. CDR3 nucleotide sequence: TGTGCCAGCAGGGCTTCGGACAGGGCTAAGCCCCAGCATTTT. This rearrangement joins TRBV6-5 to TRBJ1-5; 8 nucleotides line up with TRBD1. V shed 6 bases and J 8 bases; nucleotides not matched to a gene: 9. In germline, CDR1 is MNHEY, CDR2 SVGAGI. This CDR3 contains 14 residues.

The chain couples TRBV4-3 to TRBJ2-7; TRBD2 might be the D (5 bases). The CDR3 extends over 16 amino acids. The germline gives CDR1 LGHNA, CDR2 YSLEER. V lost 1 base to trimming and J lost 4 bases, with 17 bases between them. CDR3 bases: TGCGCCAGCAGCCAAGCTCCTAGCTCGGTCCCTTACGAGCAGTACTTC. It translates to CASSQAPSSVPYEQYF.

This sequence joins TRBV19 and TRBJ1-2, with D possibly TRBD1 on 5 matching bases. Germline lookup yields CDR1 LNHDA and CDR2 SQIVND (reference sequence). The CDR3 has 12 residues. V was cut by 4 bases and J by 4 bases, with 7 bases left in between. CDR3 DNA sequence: TGTGCCAGTAGTACGACAGCCTATGGCTACACCTTC. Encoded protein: CASSTTAYGYTF. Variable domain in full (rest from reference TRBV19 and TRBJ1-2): DGGITQSPKYLFRKEGQNVTLSCEQNLNHDAMYWYRQDPGQGLRLIYYSQIVNDFQKGDIAEGYSVSREKKESFPLTVTSAQKNPTAFYLCASSTTAYGYTFGSGTRLTVV.

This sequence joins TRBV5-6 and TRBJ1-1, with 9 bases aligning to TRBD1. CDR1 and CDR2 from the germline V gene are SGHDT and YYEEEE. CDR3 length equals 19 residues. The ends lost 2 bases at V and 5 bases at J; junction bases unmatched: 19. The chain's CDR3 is CASSFLVPTTGGIGTEAFF. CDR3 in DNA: TGTGCCAGCAGCTTCCTCGTGCCGACTACAGGGGGCATTGGTACTGAAGCTTTCTTT.

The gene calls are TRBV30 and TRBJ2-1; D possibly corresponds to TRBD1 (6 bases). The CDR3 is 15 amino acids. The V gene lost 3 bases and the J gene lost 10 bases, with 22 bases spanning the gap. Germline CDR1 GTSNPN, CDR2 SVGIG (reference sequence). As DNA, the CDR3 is TGTGCCTGGAGCTTGCAGGGGCTAAGGGCACAGGAGCAGTTCTTC. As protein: CAWSLQGLRAQEQFF.

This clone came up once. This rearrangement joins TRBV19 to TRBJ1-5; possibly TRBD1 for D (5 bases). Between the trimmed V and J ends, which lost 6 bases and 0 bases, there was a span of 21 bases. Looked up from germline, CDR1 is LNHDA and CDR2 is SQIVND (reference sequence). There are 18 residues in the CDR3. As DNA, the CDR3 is TGTGCCAGTAGGTCGCGGGGCGCCTTGTCCCTTAGCAATCAGCCCCAGCATTTT. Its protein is CASRSRGALSLSNQPQHF.

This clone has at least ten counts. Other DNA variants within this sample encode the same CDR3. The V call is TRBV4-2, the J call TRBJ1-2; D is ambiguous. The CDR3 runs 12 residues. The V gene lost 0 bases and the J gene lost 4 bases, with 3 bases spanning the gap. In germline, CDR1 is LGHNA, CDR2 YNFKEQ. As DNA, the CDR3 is TGTGCCAGCAGCCAAGATGCCTATGGCTACACCTTC. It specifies CASSQDAYGYTF.

CDR3 nucleotide sequence: TGTGCCAGCAGCGTAGTACCAGGGACCTACGAGCAGTACTTC. Protein: CASSVVPGTYEQYF. J is TRBJ2-7 and V is TRBV5-8; D might be TRBD1 (5 bases). The CDR3 spans 14 residues. Trimming took 4 bases from V and 2 from J, leaving 13 bases between them. Per the germline V gene, CDR1 is SGHTS and CDR2 is YDEGEE.

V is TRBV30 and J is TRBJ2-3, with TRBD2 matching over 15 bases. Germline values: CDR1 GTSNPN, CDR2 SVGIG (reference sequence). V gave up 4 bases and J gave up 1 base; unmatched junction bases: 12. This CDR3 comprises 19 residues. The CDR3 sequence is CAWNTIRTSGRAGTDTQYF. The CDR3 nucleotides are TGTGCCTGGAACACCATTCGGACTAGCGGGAGGGCCGGCACAGATACGCAGTATTTT.

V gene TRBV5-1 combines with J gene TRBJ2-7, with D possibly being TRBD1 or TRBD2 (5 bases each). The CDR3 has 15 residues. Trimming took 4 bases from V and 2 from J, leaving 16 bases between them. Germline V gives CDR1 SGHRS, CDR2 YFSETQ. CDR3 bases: TGCGCCAGCAGCCATTCCGGGACCGCGACCTACGAGCAGTACTTC. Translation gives CASSHSGTATYEQYF.